These 27 T cell receptor beta chains were all obtained from the same sample, sequenced in a study of identical twins (dated by TCRdb to 2016 to 2018). The library relied on 5' RACE. Reads for this sample came from an Illumina HiSeq 2000. TCRdb itself trimmed the public reads at Q25 with fastp, ran MiXCR and retained productive beta chains. Identical CDR3 protein sequences are pooled into one entry, listed with their most common genes and DNA. This sample is represented by about 530,000 distinct CDR3 sequences; around 15% of them were singletons. Of the sample, less than 0.5% is held by the ten largest clones. These data were also filed under a second study, of yellow fever vaccine responses in identical twins.

The sequenced sample consisted of CD4+ T cells sorted from blood. These receptors all stem from a young woman in good health.

The chain carries TRBV29-1 and TRBJ2-5, with D uncertain. CDR1 is SQVTM and CDR2 is ANQGSEA in the germline V gene. V lost 4 bases to trimming and J lost 5 bases, with 5 bases between them. The CDR3 loop spans 10 amino acids. CDR3 region: CSVGVETQYF. The CDR3 DNA sequence: TGCAGCGTTGGGGTGGAGACCCAGTACTTC.

The chain joins TRBV10-3 to TRBJ1-1; no definite D call. V gave up 0 bases and J gave up 3 bases, with 8 bases separating them. This CDR3 is built from 14 residues. The V gene's germline CDR1 is ENHRY and CDR2 SYGVKD. For the CDR3, the DNA is TGTGCCATCAGTGAGTCACAGCAGTACACTGAAGCTTTCTTT. As protein: CAISESQQYTEAFF.

Comment on this clonotype: This CDR3 fails to terminate in the conserved phenylalanine or tryptophan, so it likely reflects a read error. The rearrangement uses TRBV6-2 or TRBV6-3 and TRBJ1-1; possibly TRBD1 for D (5 bases). V lost 4 bases and J lost 4, with 7 bases in between. Germline CDR1 is MNHEY and CDR2 is SVGEGT. CDR3 length equals 12 residues. CDR3 residues: CASSWGITEAFL. The CDR3 DNA follows: TGTGCCAGCAGTTGGGGCATCACTGAAGCTTTCCTT.

Ten or more counts support this clonotype. The V call is TRBV7-9, the J call TRBJ2-2; 7 bases agree with TRBD1. Germline CDR1 reads SEHNR; CDR2 reads FQNEAQ (reference sequence). V lost 4 bases to trimming and J lost 0 bases; unmatched junction nucleotides: 8. The CDR3 sequence is 17 residues long. In nucleotides, the CDR3 is TGTGCCAGCAGCTCGCTGGACAGGCGAGCGAACACCGGGGAGCTGTTTTTT. Amino acids: CASSSLDRRANTGELFF.

This clonotype has only a few counts. V is TRBV6-5 and J is TRBJ1-2, with 7 positions matching TRBD1. Looked up from germline, CDR1 is MNHEY and CDR2 is SVGAGI. This CDR3 contains 15 residues. V shed 2 bases and J 0 bases; nucleotides not matched to a gene: 3. The CDR3 loop reads CASSYGDRANYGYTF. The CDR3 DNA is TGTGCCAGCAGTTACGGAGACAGGGCTAACTATGGCTACACCTTC.

This clonotype came up a few times. J is TRBJ2-5 and V is TRBV5-1; D remains unclear. This CDR3 has 14 residues. In germline, CDR1 is SGHRS, CDR2 YFSETQ. V gave up 6 bases and J gave up 2 bases, with 14 bases separating them. CDR3 loop: CASKRATHQETQYF. CDR3 nucleotides: TGCGCCAGCAAGCGAGCGACACATCAAGAGACCCAGTACTTC.

The chain couples TRBV29-1 to TRBJ1-5; D is uncertain. V lost 2 bases, J lost 0 bases, and 5 bases lay in between. Looked up from germline, CDR1 is SQVTM and CDR2 is ANQGSEA. This CDR3 comprises 13 residues. CDR3 coding DNA: TGCAGCGTTGAATACAGTAGCAATCAGCCCCAGCATTTT. It is translated as CSVEYSSNQPQHF.

This clonotype showed up just a few times. CDR3 loop: CASSPGGTGTYEQYF. The DNA of the CDR3 is TGTGCCAGCTCACCAGGGGGGACAGGGACCTACGAGCAGTACTTC. The chain couples TRBV18 to TRBJ2-7; TRBD1 matches at 9 bases. The CDR3 is 15 amino acids. CDR1 is KGHSH, CDR2 LQKENI, per germline. The ends lost 2 bases at V and 2 bases at J; junction bases unmatched: 4. Complete variable domain (other parts from reference TRBV18 and TRBJ2-7): NAGVMQNPRHLVRRRGQEARLRCSPMKGHSHVYWYRQLPEEGLKFMVYLQKENIIDESGMPKERFSAEFPKEGPSILRIQQVVRGDSAAYFCASSPGGTGTYEQYFGPGTRLTVT.

The chain uses TRBV10-3 and TRBJ2-1; no definite D call. The length of the CDR3 is 15 residues. Germline assignment: CDR1 ENHRY and CDR2 SYGVKD. The V end was cut by 8 bases, the J end by 0 bases, with 14 bases between. The CDR3 loop is CAISGPPSSYNEQFF. CDR3 nucleotide sequence: TGTGCCATCTCCGGGCCCCCCAGCTCCTACAATGAGCAGTTCTTC.

This clonotype appeared a few times. This sequence joins TRBV5-1 and TRBJ1-2, with 8 nucleotides matching TRBD1. Germline CDR1 and CDR2: SGHRS and YFSETQ. J gave up 3 bases and V 7 bases, and 5 bases lay outside the gene matches. The CDR3 covers 13 residues. The CDR3 region has the DNA TGCGCCAGCTCCCAGGACAGGGACTATGGCTACACCTTC. Translated, it gives CASSQDRDYGYTF.

This clonotype has only a few counts. V is TRBV5-1 and J is TRBJ2-5; weak D call: TRBD2 (6 bases). Germline assignment: CDR1 SGHRS and CDR2 YFSETQ. Trimming pared 4 bases from V and 9 bases from J, leaving 13 bases between. This CDR3 region has 12 residues. The CDR3 here is CASSEDWGAQYF. CDR3 DNA sequence: TGCGCCAGCAGCGAGGACTGGGGGGCCCAGTACTTC.

This clonotype has just a few counts. The chain employs TRBV7-9 and TRBJ2-4; maybe TRBD2 (5 bases). Germline V lookup: CDR1 SEHNR, CDR2 FQNEAQ (reference sequence). CDR3 length: 11 residues. V gave up 5 bases and J gave up 8 bases, with 7 bases separating them. The CDR3 loop reads CASSTGDIQYF. CDR3 DNA: TGTGCCAGCAGCACCGGGGACATTCAGTACTTC.

The table lists this clonotype with many counts. The chain uses TRBV15 and TRBJ2-1; D unclear. The CDR3 runs to 17 residues. Germline loops: CDR1 LNHNV, CDR2 YYDKDF (reference sequence). Trimming left V 0 bases short and J 4 bases short, with 16 bases between. CDR3 sequence reads: CATSRDFAQSKYNEQFF. CDR3 sequence (DNA): TGTGCCACCAGCAGAGATTTCGCCCAGTCAAAGTACAATGAGCAGTTCTTC.

This clonotype was recorded many times. This chain joins TRBV10-3 and TRBJ2-1; 11 bases are shared with TRBD2. Losses at the gene ends were 10 bases for V and 2 bases for J; bases not matched to a gene: 4. The germline gives CDR1 ENHRY, CDR2 SYGVKD. The CDR3 has 14 amino acids. The CDR3 loop reads CATLAGGAYNEQFF. CDR3 in DNA: TGTGCCACCCTAGCGGGAGGTGCCTACAATGAGCAGTTCTTC.

The chain couples TRBV4-1 to TRBJ1-6; no firm D call. V was cut by 2 bases and J by 0 bases, with 17 bases left in between. Germline values: CDR1 MGHRA, CDR2 YSYEKL. The CDR3 totals 19 residues. In nucleotides, the CDR3 is TGCGCCAGCAGCCAAATCGTCGCACCACCGAGCTCCTATAATTCACCCCTCCACTTT. It is translated as CASSQIVAPPSSYNSPLHF.

This clonotype was detected a few times. The chain employs TRBV20-1 and TRBJ2-5; 8 nucleotides match TRBD2. The CDR3 is made up of 14 amino acids. Germline-derived CDR1 and CDR2 are DFQATT and SNEGSKA (reference sequence). J gave up 5 bases and V 4 bases, and 9 bases lay outside the gene matches. Written as DNA, the CDR3 is TGCAGTGCTACGGGACTAGGGAGCCTTGAGACCCAGTACTTC. This codes for CSATGLGSLETQYF.

V is TRBV11-2 and J is TRBJ1-1, with D unclear. The CDR3 runs to 13 residues. The V gene lost 3 bases and the J gene lost 6 bases, with 11 bases spanning the gap. From germline, CDR1 is SGHAT and CDR2 FQNNGV. DNA for the CDR3: TGTGCCAGCAGCTTTCAAACAAGCGCTGAAGCTTTCTTT. Encoded protein: CASSFQTSAEAFF.

This clonotype was counted many times. The chain employs TRBV4-1 and TRBJ2-2; TRBD1 is a possible D gene (5 bases). This CDR3 is built from 17 residues. CDR1 is MGHRA, CDR2 YSYEKL, per germline. V gave up 0 bases and J gave up 3 bases, with 14 bases separating them. The CDR3 loop reads CASSQDVAGRDTGELFF. The CDR3 coding sequence is TGCGCCAGCAGCCAAGATGTAGCAGGGCGTGACACCGGGGAGCTGTTTTTT.

V usage is TRBV20-1 and J usage is TRBJ1-5; D is possibly TRBD1 (6 bases). This CDR3 spans 15 amino acids. The germline V gene encodes CDR1 DFQATT and CDR2 SNEGSKA (reference sequence). The germline V and J ends were trimmed by 3 bases and 4 bases, with 16 bases remaining between them. Here the CDR3 DNA reads TGCAGTGCTAGCGATAGCAGGGGAAGGAATCAGCCCCAGCATTTT. Translating it yields CSASDSRGRNQPQHF.

In nucleotides, the CDR3 is TGTGCCAGCAGCCAAGACCTAGAGGGCTTCAATACAGGGACCTCCTACGAGCAGTACGTC. Amino acid sequence: CASSQDLEGFNTGTSYEQYV. The chain carries TRBV3-1 and TRBJ2-7, with D possibly matching TRBD1 (6 bases). Germline V lookup: CDR1 LGHDT, CDR2 YNNKEL (reference sequence). Trimming removed 0 bases from V and 0 bases from J, with 24 bases in between. The CDR3 runs 20 residues.

V gene TRBV28 combines with J gene TRBJ1-5; tentative D call: TRBD1 (6 bases). The CDR3 contains 17 residues. V was pared by 6 bases and J by 1 base, with 19 bases between. Germline V gives CDR1 MDHEN, CDR2 SYDVKM. CDR3 protein: CASSQQGLRVSNQPQHF. As DNA, the CDR3 is TGTGCCAGCAGCCAACAGGGCCTCCGGGTAAGCAATCAGCCCCAGCATTTT.

The gene calls are TRBV12-3 or TRBV12-4 and TRBJ2-1; 14 bases map to TRBD2. The CDR3 totals 15 residues. J lost 8 bases, V lost 6 bases, and 6 bases had no gene match. In DNA, the CDR3 is TGTGCCAGCAGGTCGGGACTAGCGGGAGTGGATGAGCAGTTCTTC. This gives the protein CASRSGLAGVDEQFF.

This clonotype has a handful of counts. The chain carries TRBV20-1 and TRBJ1-3; D might be TRBD1 (5 bases). CDR1 is DFQATT, CDR2 SNEGSKA, per germline (reference sequence). Trimming shortened V by 0 bases and J by 0 bases, and 18 bases separated the two germline ends. The CDR3 sequence is 18 residues long. CDR3: CSARDRGVGILSGNTIYF. In nucleotides, the CDR3 is TGCAGTGCTAGAGATCGAGGGGTTGGGATTCTCTCTGGAAACACCATATATTTT.

This clonotype was picked up one time. The gene calls are TRBV28 and TRBJ1-6; D perhaps matches TRBD1 (5 bases). V lost 10 bases and J lost 4, with 14 bases in between. Germline loops: CDR1 MDHEN, CDR2 SYDVKM. The CDR3 spans 14 residues. CDR3 protein: CAIRTQGYNSPLHF. As DNA, the CDR3 is TGTGCCATCCGTACCCAGGGATATAATTCACCCCTCCACTTT.

CDR3 nucleotide sequence: TGTGCCACCAGTGACTCTGGGGGACAGGGGGCAGATACGCAGTATTTT. This gives the protein CATSDSGGQGADTQYF. The chain joins TRBV24-1 to TRBJ2-3; 11 nucleotides agree with TRBD1. The CDR3 runs 16 residues. The germline V gene has CDR1 KGHDR and CDR2 SFDVKD. V lost 4 bases, J lost 4 bases, and 6 bases stayed unmatched.

CDR3 nucleotide sequence: TGTGCCAGCAGTTCCCTCGGGGGGAGGGGAACCTACGAGCAGTACTTC. Its translation is CASSSLGGRGTYEQYF. This chain links TRBV28 with TRBJ2-7, with 7 bases fitting TRBD2. Unmatched junction bases numbered 11, after V lost 4 bases and J lost 2 bases. This CDR3 has 16 residues. CDR1 and CDR2 from the germline V gene are MDHEN and SYDVKM.

This clonotype was counted between two and nine times. Written as DNA, the CDR3 is TGTGCCAGCGGAAGCCCAAATCAGCCCCAGCATTTT. This sequence encodes CASGSPNQPQHF. The chain has TRBV9 and TRBJ1-5; D is unclear. V dropped 7 bases and J dropped 4 bases, with 9 bases sitting between them. The length of the CDR3 is 12 residues. Germline CDR1 is SGDLS and CDR2 is YYNGEE.